The 14 T cell receptor beta chains below all came from one sample that was sequenced in a study of CD8+ T cells in alopecia areata listed by TCRdb under 2018. Library method: the immunoSEQ multiplex PCR assay. For TCR sequencing, RNA was extracted from every sample and reverse transcribed into cDNA to serve as template. TCRdb mirrors the immuneACCESS table, restricted to in-frame sequences. Some clones are absent from its copies; in checked studies, under half trace to an unresolved V gene, and the reason for the others is unknown. Across this sample there are 150,000 or so clones, with 45% to 60% seen only once. The top ten hold 4.5% to 5% of the sample. The material sequenced was CD4+ T cells sorted from blood. These receptors were obtained from a human donor in good health.

The chain employs TRBV25-1 and TRBJ2-5; no clear D gene. The end of the DNA aligns better with TRBJ2-7, so the J call may be wrong. The CDR3 totals 12 residues. CDR1 MGHDK and CDR2 SYGVNS come from the germline V gene. The CDR3 nucleotides are TGTGCCAGCAGTGAGGGATCCTACGAGCAGTACTTC. Amino acid sequence: CASSEGSYEQYF.

The V call is TRBV5-1, the J call TRBJ2-3; D is uncertain. The CDR3 loop spans 12 amino acids. The V and J ends lost 5 bases and 5 bases respectively, with 9 bases between them. The germline V gene encodes CDR1 SGHRS and CDR2 YFSETQ. The DNA of the CDR3 is TGCGCCAGCAGTTACTTCGGAGATACGCAGTATTTT. It translates to CASSYFGDTQYF.

The chain recombines TRBV5-4 with TRBJ2-7; 7 bases fit TRBD1. J was trimmed by 4 bases and V by 1 base; bases with no gene match: 5. CDR1 is SGHNT and CDR2 is YYREEE in the germline V gene (reference sequence). The CDR3 is 14 amino acids. CDR3 protein: CASSLRGGRYEQYF. The DNA for the CDR3 is TGTGCCAGCAGCTTGCGAGGGGGCCGATACGAGCAGTACTTC.

CDR3: CASSSSGRAIYEQYF. CDR3 coding DNA: TGTGCCAGCAGCTCTAGCGGGAGGGCCATCTACGAGCAGTACTTC. The rearrangement links TRBV7-2 to TRBJ2-7, with 12 bases aligning to TRBD2. Germline CDR1 and CDR2: SGHTA and FQGNSA. Trimming removed 4 bases from V and 3 bases from J; junction bases left unmatched: 4. The CDR3 contains 15 residues.

This clone was counted between two and nine times. V usage is TRBV6-6 and J usage is TRBJ1-5; unclear D gene. The CDR3 length is 12 residues. V shed 0 bases and J shed 11 bases, with 8 bases lying between them. The germline gives CDR1 MNHNY, CDR2 SVGAGI (reference sequence). The CDR3 nucleotides read TGTGCCAGCAGTTACTCTGGGAGGGCCCAGCATTTT. This codes for CASSYSGRAQHF.

This chain joins TRBV29-1 and TRBJ2-1; 8 positions match TRBD1. The V gene end was trimmed by 6 bases and the J gene end by 3 bases; junction bases not matched to a gene: 1. The CDR3 sequence is 12 residues long. Germline CDR1 and CDR2: SQVTM and ANQGSEA. The CDR3 protein is CSVGQVYNEQFF. The CDR3 DNA reads as TGCAGCGTGGGACAGGTCTACAATGAGCAGTTCTTC.

V gene TRBV5-1 combines with J gene TRBJ2-7; 7 bases are shared with TRBD1. The V segment lost 4 bases and the J segment 4 bases; nucleotides outside the gene matches: 8. CDR1 is SGHRS, CDR2 YFSETQ, per germline. The CDR3 runs to 14 residues. Here the CDR3 reads CASSRQGVSYEQYF. CDR3 nucleotides: TGCGCCAGCAGCCGTCAGGGGGTTTCGTACGAGCAGTACTTC.

This chain connects TRBV7-3 to TRBJ2-7; 12 bases line up with TRBD2. The CDR3 runs to 15 residues. V trimming: 5 bases; J trimming: 7 bases; junction bases outside the gene matches: 9. In germline, CDR1 is SGHTA, CDR2 FQGTGA. CDR3 nucleotides: TGTGCCAGCAGCCAAGGACTAGCGGGAAGCGGTGAGCAGTACTTC. The encoded protein is CASSQGLAGSGEQYF.

The chain couples TRBV27 to TRBJ2-2; tentatively, D is TRBD2 (5 bases). The CDR3 spans 13 residues. V was trimmed by 5 bases and J by 8 bases, leaving 12 bases between them. CDR1 MNHEY and CDR2 SMNVEV come from the germline V gene (reference sequence). CDR3 DNA: TGTGCCAGCAGTAGTTGGAGGAAAGGGGAGCTGTTTTTT. The encoded protein is CASSSWRKGELFF.

This chain links TRBV30 with TRBJ2-5; 9 bases line up with TRBD1. The CDR3 has 16 amino acids. Germline V CDR1 and CDR2: GTSNPN, SVGIG (reference sequence). The trim removed 0 bases at V and 5 bases at J, leaving 10 bases unmatched. The CDR3 DNA reads TGTGCCTGGAGTGTACATACAGGGGGCGCGGTGGAGACCCAGTACTTC. It is translated as CAWSVHTGGAVETQYF. The full variable domain, with the rest looked up from reference TRBV30 and TRBJ2-5, is SQTIHQWPATLVQPVGSPLSLECTVEGTSNPNLYWYRQAAGRGLQLLFYSVGIGQISSEVPQNLSASRPQDRQFILSSKKLLLSDSGFYLCAWSVHTGGAVETQYFGPGTRLLVL.

This clone has a single count. This sequence joins TRBV6-5 and TRBJ1-1, with D unclear. Germline V gives CDR1 MNHEY, CDR2 SVGAGI. The germline V and J ends were trimmed by 5 bases and 4 bases, with 11 bases remaining between them. This CDR3 is built from 13 residues. CDR3 protein: CASSERMPTEAFF. CDR3 DNA: TGTGCCAGCAGTGAGAGAATGCCCACTGAAGCTTTCTTT.

This chain joins TRBV6-6 and TRBJ2-1; D unclear. The CDR3 extends over 13 amino acids. Germline CDR1 MNHNY, CDR2 SVGAGI (reference sequence). V was trimmed by 6 bases and J by 9 bases, leaving 15 bases between them. In nucleotides, the CDR3 is TGTGCCAGCAGGTCCGTTCCTACAGTTGAGCAGTTCTTC. It translates to CASRSVPTVEQFF.

The chain combines TRBV18 with TRBJ1-5; D remains ambiguous. There are 14 residues in the CDR3. Germline CDR1 is KGHSH and CDR2 is LQKENI. Trimming took off 3 bases at V and 0 bases at J, with 6 bases between the two ends. The CDR3 nucleotides read TGTGCCAGCTCACCGGAATATAGCAATCAGCCCCAGCATTTT. This sequence encodes CASSPEYSNQPQHF.

The genes are TRBV30 and TRBJ1-5; D ambiguous. Trimming took off 1 base at V and 3 bases at J, with 7 bases between the two ends. CDR3 length: 13 amino acids. Germline CDR1 reads GTSNPN; CDR2 reads SVGIG (reference sequence). DNA for the CDR3: TGTGCCTGGAGTGGCCAGCACAATCAGCCCCAGCATTTT. It translates to CAWSGQHNQPQHF.